The 27 T cell receptor beta chains in this list originate from one sample, sequenced in a study of CD8 T cells in ankylosing spondylitis. TCRdb recomputed calls from the 5' RACE reads with MiXCR, one row per CDR3 protein. The table records a few hundred thousand distinct CDR3 sequences, approximately 20% of them present only once. Their antigen targets remain unknown. General study results and limits: The study identified a TCR beta motif of under 10 highly homologous variants that appeared characteristic of ankylosing spondylitis blood.

Sequenced material: blood, either unsorted or a sorted T cell fraction (not recorded which). The source of these receptors is a male donor with ankylosing spondylitis.

The J gene is TRBJ2-7, the V gene TRBV18; D may match TRBD1 or TRBD2 (5 bases each). The CDR3 length is 13 residues. V was shortened by 3 bases and J by 5 bases, with 11 bases between the two germline ends. Looked up from germline, CDR1 is KGHSH and CDR2 is LQKENI. This chain's CDR3 is CASSPGTADEQYF. The CDR3, as DNA: TGTGCCAGCTCACCCGGGACGGCGGACGAGCAGTACTTC.

A few counts support this clonotype. CDR3 in amino acids: CSARSGTSGESGDNEQFF. CDR3 in DNA: TGCAGTGCTAGGTCCGGGACTAGCGGGGAGTCTGGGGACAATGAGCAGTTCTTC. This rearrangement joins TRBV20-1 to TRBJ2-1, with 13 bases aligning to TRBD2. The trim removed 3 bases at V and 5 bases at J, leaving 13 bases unmatched. This CDR3 is 18 amino acids long. Germline assignment: CDR1 DFQATT and CDR2 SNEGSKA (reference sequence).

This clonotype was seen more than once but under ten times. The V gene is TRBV20-1, the J gene TRBJ2-5; 7 bases map to TRBD1. The germline CDR1 and CDR2 sequences are DFQATT and SNEGSKA (reference sequence). This CDR3 region has 17 residues. The trim removed 3 bases at V and 5 bases at J, leaving 18 bases unmatched. This chain's CDR3 is CSARGVSGTVKKETQYF. DNA for the CDR3: TGCAGTGCTAGGGGGGTGTCCGGGACAGTCAAGAAGGAGACCCAGTACTTC.

The rearrangement uses TRBV14 and TRBJ1-5; D is ambiguous. The CDR3 has 13 residues. V was pared by 4 bases and J by 6 bases, with 10 bases between. Germline-derived CDR1 and CDR2 are SGHDN and FVKESK. The CDR3 DNA is TGTGCCAGCAGCCCCGGTGGGGTTCAGCCCCAGCATTTT. This encodes CASSPGGVQPQHF.

The gene calls are TRBV3-1 and TRBJ2-7; D possibly corresponds to TRBD2 (5 bases). Germline assignment: CDR1 LGHDT and CDR2 YNNKEL (reference sequence). V was pared by 3 bases and J by 6 bases, with 12 bases between. The CDR3 runs to 13 residues. The CDR3 region has the DNA TGTGCCAGCAGCCAGGTTCGTAGCGCCGAGCAGTACTTC. Amino acids: CASSQVRSAEQYF.

The rearrangement joins TRBV10-2 to TRBJ2-7; 10 positions agree with TRBD2. V lost 6 bases and J lost 6; bases outside the gene matches: 14. Germline lookup yields CDR1 WSHSY and CDR2 SAAADI. CDR3 length: 16 residues. CDR3 sequence reads: CASRTAGGSGRGEQYF. CDR3 sequence (DNA): TGCGCCAGCAGGACCGCCGGGGGAAGCGGGAGGGGCGAGCAGTACTTC.

This clonotype was counted a single time. V is TRBV15 and J is TRBJ2-5; 7 bases match TRBD1. With 1 base clipped from V and 5 bases from J, the junction kept 4 bases outside the gene matches. In germline, CDR1 is LNHNV, CDR2 YYDKDF (reference sequence). This CDR3 comprises 14 residues. The CDR3 spells CATSRVGQEETQYF. The CDR3 DNA follows: TGTGCCACCAGCAGAGTAGGACAGGAGGAGACCCAGTACTTC.

The table lists this clonotype with a few counts. This rearrangement joins TRBV12-3 or TRBV12-4 to TRBJ2-7, with TRBD1 matching 12 bases. The CDR3 is 15 amino acids. The V gene end was trimmed by 5 bases and the J gene end by 4 bases; junction bases not matched to a gene: 6. The CDR3 reads CASSPRDRGRYEQYF. The CDR3 DNA follows: TGTGCCAGCAGTCCCCGGGACAGGGGGCGGTACGAGCAGTACTTC.

The chain couples TRBV29-1 to TRBJ1-3, with D hard to call. Germline CDR1 reads SQVTM; CDR2 reads ANQGSEA. Trimming stripped 4 bases from V and 0 bases from J, with 10 bases between. The CDR3 spans 14 residues. The CDR3 nucleotides are TGCAGCGTTGCAGAACCGTTCTCTGGAAACACCATATATTTT. Encoded protein: CSVAEPFSGNTIYF.

This clonotype was observed a few times. The rearrangement uses TRBV7-3 and TRBJ2-1; D not resolved. Germline V gene sequence: CDR1 SGHTA, CDR2 FQGTGA. Trimming pared 3 bases from V and 7 bases from J, leaving 10 bases between. This CDR3 spans 13 amino acids. In nucleotides, the CDR3 is TGTGCCAGCAGCTTGACGGAACGGAATGAGCAGTTCTTC. Amino acids: CASSLTERNEQFF.

The V call is TRBV5-8, the J call TRBJ1-1; D unclear. The CDR3 loop spans 15 amino acids. V lost 1 base, J lost 1 base, and 11 bases lay in between. From germline, CDR1 is SGHTS and CDR2 YDEGEE. The CDR3 region is CASSLSAGSNTEAFF. In nucleotides, the CDR3 is TGTGCCAGCAGCTTGTCCGCGGGGTCGAACACTGAAGCTTTCTTT.

The V call is TRBV28, the J call TRBJ2-1, with 10 positions matching TRBD1. The CDR3 has 14 residues. Germline assignment: CDR1 MDHEN and CDR2 SYDVKM. Germline trimming cut 5 bases from V and 8 bases from J; bases unmatched to any gene: 6. Written as DNA, the CDR3 is TGTGCCAGCAGTCGGACAGGGGGTTACGATGAGCAGTTCTTC. Its protein is CASSRTGGYDEQFF.

This chain connects TRBV19 to TRBJ2-5; 8 bases map to TRBD1. The V gene's germline CDR1 is LNHDA and CDR2 SQIVND (reference sequence). J lost 2 bases, V lost 6 bases, and 5 bases had no gene match. The CDR3 totals 14 residues. CDR3 sequence reads: CASRRQGPQETQYF. The CDR3 nucleotides read TGTGCCAGTAGGCGACAGGGGCCTCAAGAGACCCAGTACTTC.

This rearrangement joins TRBV5-1 to TRBJ2-5; 10 bases align to TRBD1. CDR3 length equals 15 residues. Germline-derived CDR1 and CDR2 are SGHRS and YFSETQ. V was clipped by 3 bases and J by 6 bases; unmatched bases: 8. For the CDR3, the DNA is TGCGCCAGCAGCTGGGGACAGGGGTTCGTAAAGACCCAGTACTTC. It translates to CASSWGQGFVKTQYF.

The V gene is TRBV7-3, the J gene TRBJ1-1; TRBD1 agrees at 7 bases. V was clipped by 3 bases and J by 3 bases; unmatched bases: 1. This CDR3 is built from 13 residues. Germline V lookup: CDR1 SGHTA, CDR2 FQGTGA. The CDR3 sequence is CASSFDRDTEAFF. The CDR3 coding sequence is TGTGCCAGCAGCTTCGACAGGGACACTGAAGCTTTCTTT.

The chain links TRBV18 to TRBJ2-3; 9 bases are a match to TRBD1. Trimming took 6 bases from V and 0 from J; bases not matched to a gene: 10. This CDR3 has 17 residues. Germline V gene lookup returns CDR1 KGHSH and CDR2 LQKENI. In DNA, the CDR3 is TGTGCCAGCTCCCCAAGATCGGGACAGGGAAGCACAGATACGCAGTATTTT. Amino acid sequence: CASSPRSGQGSTDTQYF. The full variable domain, completed using reference TRBV18 and TRBJ2-3, is NAGVMQNPRHLVRRRGQEARLRCSPMKGHSHVYWYRQLPEEGLKFMVYLQKENIIDESGMPKERFSAEFPKEGPSILRIQQVVRGDSAAYFCASSPRSGQGSTDTQYFGPGTRLTVL.

The table lists this clonotype with a few counts. The chain recombines TRBV24-1 with TRBJ2-1; TRBD1 agrees at 9 bases. The CDR3 totals 16 residues. V lost 3 bases and J lost 6; bases outside the gene matches: 8. The germline V gene encodes CDR1 KGHDR and CDR2 SFDVKD. The CDR3 protein is CATSDEDRGGGNEQFF. In DNA, the CDR3 is TGTGCCACCAGTGATGAGGACAGGGGCGGGGGCAATGAGCAGTTCTTC.

CDR3 in amino acids: CASSIATGLGYEQYF. The CDR3 region has the DNA TGCGCCAGCAGCATAGCGACTGGGTTGGGGTACGAGCAGTACTTC. The V call is TRBV5-1, the J call TRBJ2-7; D may be TRBD2 (5 bases). The CDR3 runs 15 residues. The V gene lost 4 bases and the J gene lost 4 bases, with 18 bases spanning the gap. Germline V gene lookup returns CDR1 SGHRS and CDR2 YFSETQ.

Many counts were recorded for this clonotype. The J gene is TRBJ2-7, the V gene TRBV5-1, with D tentatively TRBD1 (5 bases). Germline V CDR1 and CDR2: SGHRS, YFSETQ. There are 14 residues in the CDR3. Trimming removed 0 bases at V and 3 bases at J, with 10 bases between. As DNA, the CDR3 is TGCGCCAGCAGCTTGGGTCAGGGATTCTACGAGCAGTACTTC. Translating it yields CASSLGQGFYEQYF.

This clonotype was seen a few times. The V call is TRBV7-2, the J call TRBJ2-4, with D tentatively TRBD1 or TRBD2 (5 bases each). Germline V lookup: CDR1 SGHTA, CDR2 FQGNSA. The CDR3 length is 14 residues. Trimming cost V 3 bases and J 10 bases, with 16 bases left between them. The CDR3 sequence is CASSFRPGAEIQYF. As DNA, the CDR3 is TGTGCCAGCAGCTTCCGCCCCGGGGCCGAAATTCAGTACTTC.

The genes are TRBV7-2 and TRBJ2-7; D ambiguous. This CDR3 has 14 amino acids. With 4 bases removed from V and 0 bases from J, the gap between germline ends came to 10 bases. Germline-derived CDR1 and CDR2 are SGHTA and FQGNSA. The CDR3 coding sequence is TGTGCCAGCAGCTACACATCAAACTCCTACGAGCAGTACTTC. It is translated as CASSYTSNSYEQYF.

In its sample, this clonotype was seen a few times. The chain recombines TRBV5-1 with TRBJ2-1, with TRBD2 identical over 9 bases. The trim removed 5 bases at V and 3 bases at J, leaving 18 bases unmatched. CDR3 length: 19 amino acids. CDR1 SGHRS and CDR2 YFSETQ come from the germline V gene. The DNA for the CDR3 is TGCGCCAGCAGTTCGGTTAGCGGGAGAGGAACCGGCAACTACAATGAGCAGTTCTTC. It encodes CASSSVSGRGTGNYNEQFF. Complete variable domain (other parts from reference TRBV5-1 and TRBJ2-1): KAGVTQTPRYLIKTRGQQVTLSCSPISGHRSVSWYQQTPGQGLQFLFEYFSETQRNKGNFPGRFSGRQFSNSRSEMNVSTLELGDSALYLCASSSVSGRGTGNYNEQFFGPGTRLTVL.

This clonotype was counted between two and nine times. The genes are TRBV20-1 and TRBJ2-3, with 8 bases aligning to TRBD2. The CDR3 is 15 amino acids. Germline values: CDR1 DFQATT, CDR2 SNEGSKA (reference sequence). J lost 4 bases, V lost 4 bases, and 10 bases had no gene match. CDR3 amino acids: CSANPAGVPSDTQYF. CDR3 nucleotides: TGCAGTGCTAACCCAGCGGGAGTTCCGTCAGATACGCAGTATTTT.

This clonotype was observed a few times. The gene calls are TRBV9 and TRBJ2-3; D call uncertain. CDR3 length equals 12 residues. The germline V gene encodes CDR1 SGDLS and CDR2 YYNGEE. Trimming shortened V by 4 bases and J by 4 bases, and 7 bases separated the two germline ends. CDR3 loop: CASSLQSDTQYF. CDR3 DNA sequence: TGTGCCAGCAGCTTACAGTCAGATACGCAGTATTTT. Drawing the rest from reference TRBV9 and TRBJ2-3, the complete variable domain is DSGVTQTPKHLITATGQRVTLRCSPRSGDLSVYWYQQSLDQGLQFLIQYYNGEERAKGNILERFSAQQFPDLHSELNLSSLELGDSALYFCASSLQSDTQYFGPGTRLTVL.

This clonotype was counted at least ten times. This chain connects TRBV15 to TRBJ2-1, with TRBD2 matching 8 bases. The CDR3 runs to 15 residues. V trimming: 6 bases; J trimming: 4 bases; junction bases outside the gene matches: 8. From germline, CDR1 is LNHNV and CDR2 YYDKDF (reference sequence). CDR3 amino acids: CATSAPGLGYNEQFF. CDR3 nucleotide sequence: TGTGCCACCAGTGCTCCGGGACTAGGATACAATGAGCAGTTCTTC. Together with reference TRBV15 and TRBJ2-1, the CDR3 gives the full variable domain: DAMVIQNPRYQVTQFGKPVTLSCSQTLNHNVMYWYQQKSSQAPKLLFHYYDKDFNNEADTPDNFQSRRPNTSFCFLDIRSPGLGDTAMYLCATSAPGLGYNEQFFGPGTRLTVL.

The V gene is TRBV12-3 or TRBV12-4, the J gene TRBJ2-7; D ambiguous. This CDR3 contains 14 residues. V was shortened by 4 bases and J by 3 bases, with 13 bases between the two germline ends. CDR3: CASSSLDGRYEQYF. The CDR3 DNA sequence: TGTGCCAGCAGTTCGCTGGACGGTCGCTACGAGCAGTACTTC.

The J gene is TRBJ2-7, the V gene TRBV5-1, with a tentative D call TRBD1 (6 bases). Looked up from germline, CDR1 is SGHRS and CDR2 is YFSETQ. V lost 5 bases, J lost 1 base, and 13 bases lay in between. This CDR3 is 14 amino acids long. CDR3 protein: CASRGDTNSYEQYF. The CDR3 DNA is TGCGCCAGCAGGGGGGACACCAATTCCTACGAGCAGTACTTC.